A selection of T cell receptor beta chains follows, all from one sample in a study of control samples from healthy donors and cancer patients. Method: immunoSEQ multiplex PCR; TCRdb's copy keeps in-frame clones and lacks some. The table shows some 130,000 clones, with 80% to 95% occurring only once. Specimen: blood. The receptors shown here come from a woman aged 50 to 60 in good health. Both conserved end residues are part of each CDR3. The order of the fields is V gene, CDR3 protein.

V: TRBV25-1
CDR3: CASSTGPSGNTIYF

V: TRBV9
CDR3: CASNNQGRGNYGYTF

V: TRBV27
CDR3: CASSSGTSYEQYF

V: TRBV21-1
CDR3: CASSKAGPPVQFF

V: TRBV7-2
CDR3: CASSLGLSNQPQHF

V: TRBV5-1
CDR3: CASSMVAATNEKLFF

V: TRBV14
CDR3: CASSQDQLVGTGIDSGNTIYF

V: TRBV2
CDR3: CASRPDRDTGELFF

V: TRBV27
CDR3: CASSTLGGGGSPLHF

V: TRBV27
CDR3: CASSLYSSNQPQHF

V: TRBV7-6
CDR3: CASSSGQGGIGNGYTF

V: TRBV6-1
CDR3: CASSEQGGQPQHF

V: TRBV2
CDR3: CASNLLAGGTDTQYF

V: TRBV6-5
CDR3: CASRDRDPYNSPLHF

V: TRBV10-3
CDR3: CAISQSGQKNTEAFF

V: TRBV7-8
CDR3: CASSPEGAGYGYTF

V: TRBV30
CDR3: CAWSMRGDQPQHF

V: TRBV15
CDR3: CATSRDSQGSRELFF

V: TRBV30
CDR3: CAWSPGNVWGTEAFF

V: TRBV5-1
CDR3: CASAGTSGGDTQYF

V: TRBV28
CDR3: CASSLSPENTEAFF

V: TRBV5-1
CDR3: CASSLEPGLANYNEQFF

V: TRBV12-3/TRBV12-4
CDR3: CASRQGLDTEAFF

V: TRBV28
CDR3: CASSLDRVNEKLFF

V: TRBV13
CDR3: CASSLGAAATAGGDGYTF

V: TRBV13
CDR3: CASSINILRNTGELFF

V: TRBV5-1
CDR3: CASSFGQGGWETQYF

V: TRBV2
CDR3: CASSVNYSNQPQHF

V: TRBV10-3
CDR3: CAISEFAGYGNTIYF

V: TRBV30
CDR3: CAFWLGGEQYF

V: TRBV4-2
CDR3: CASSHPGQQNYGYTF

V: TRBV5-4
CDR3: CASSRRGSGDEQYF

V: TRBV4-1
CDR3: CASSQTLPGQGHTGELFF

V: TRBV10-3
CDR3: CAIAQQINYGYTF

V: TRBV15
CDR3: CATEASGGGNEQFF

V: TRBV4-2
CDR3: CASSHVDSSGNTIYF

V: TRBV5-4
CDR3: CASSSPGGTEAFF

V: TRBV7-2
CDR3: CASSLSGSRGQGGYGYTF

V: TRBV7-9
CDR3: CASSNRDRVGETQYF

V: TRBV7-9
CDR3: CASSLVTYDYGYTF

V: TRBV12-3/TRBV12-4
CDR3: CASSSAGQALHTF

V: TRBV19
CDR3: CASSPHARDQPQHF

V: TRBV10-3
CDR3: CATGLAGGNRNSEQFF

V: TRBV6-1
CDR3: CASSEFKVGTVVSGNTIYF

V: TRBV28
CDR3: CASSLELAEAFF

V: TRBV6-2/TRBV6-3
CDR3: CASSYSLKLGAGGQGDTQYF

V: TRBV11-1
CDR3: CASSLDNTEAFF

V: TRBV7-2
CDR3: CASSSVGSYGYTF

V: TRBV5-1
CDR3: CASPRVPGCERYTF